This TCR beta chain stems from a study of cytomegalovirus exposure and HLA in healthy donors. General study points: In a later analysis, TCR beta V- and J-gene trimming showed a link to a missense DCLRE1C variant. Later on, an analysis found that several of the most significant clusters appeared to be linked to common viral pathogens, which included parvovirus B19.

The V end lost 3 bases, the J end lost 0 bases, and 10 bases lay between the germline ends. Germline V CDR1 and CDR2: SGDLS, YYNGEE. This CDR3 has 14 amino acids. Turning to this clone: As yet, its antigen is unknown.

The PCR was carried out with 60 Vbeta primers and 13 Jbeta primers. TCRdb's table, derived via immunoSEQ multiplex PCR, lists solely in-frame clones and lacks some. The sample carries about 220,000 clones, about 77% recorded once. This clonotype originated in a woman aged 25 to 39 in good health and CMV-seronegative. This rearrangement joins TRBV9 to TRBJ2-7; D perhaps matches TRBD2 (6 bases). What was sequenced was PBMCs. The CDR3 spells CASSAQAGSYEQYF. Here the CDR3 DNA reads TGTGCCAGCAGCGCCCAAGCGGGCTCCTACGAGCAGTACTTC.